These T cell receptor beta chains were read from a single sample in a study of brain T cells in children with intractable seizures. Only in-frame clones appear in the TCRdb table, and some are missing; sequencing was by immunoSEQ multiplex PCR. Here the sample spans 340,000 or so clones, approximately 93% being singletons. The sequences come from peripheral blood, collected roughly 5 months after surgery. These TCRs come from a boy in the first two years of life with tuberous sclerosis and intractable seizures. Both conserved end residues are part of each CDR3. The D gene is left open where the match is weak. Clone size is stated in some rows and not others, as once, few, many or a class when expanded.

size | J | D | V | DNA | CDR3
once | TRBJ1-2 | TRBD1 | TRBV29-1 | TGCAGCGTTTTTAGACTGCCGGACAGGGAAGATGGCTACACCTTC | CSVFRLPDREDGYTF
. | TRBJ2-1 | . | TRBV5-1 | TGCGCCAGCAGCTTGGAACAGACCTACAATGAGCAGTTCTTC | CASSLEQTYNEQFF
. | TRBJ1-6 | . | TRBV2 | TGTGCCAGCAGTGAACTCGGGGTGGGGGGGTCACCCCTCCACTTT | CASSELGVGGSPLHF
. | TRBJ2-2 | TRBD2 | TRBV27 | TGTGCCAACAGATTATACCGGGCTAGCGGGAGTGGGGAGCTGTTTTTT | CANRLYRASGSGELFF
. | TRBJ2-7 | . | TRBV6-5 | TGTGCCAGCACCCCCGGGACACCCCGTGGCGAGCAGTACTTC | CASTPGTPRGEQYF
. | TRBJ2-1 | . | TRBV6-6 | TGTGCCAGCAGTAGGGGGGGCCTCAATGAGCAGTTCTTC | CASSRGGLNEQFF
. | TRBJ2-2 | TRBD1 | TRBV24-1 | TGTGCCACCAGTGATCCGGGACAGGGGGCGAGCGGGGAGCTGTTTTTT | CATSDPGQGASGELFF
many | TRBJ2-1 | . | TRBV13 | TGTGCCAGCAGCTGGCGGACAGCTAATGAGCAGTTCTTC | CASSWRTANEQFF
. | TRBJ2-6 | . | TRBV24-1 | TGTGCCACCAGCTCCGGGGGCGAGTTCCTCTCTGGGGCCAACGTCCTGACTTTC | CATSSGGEFLSGANVLTF
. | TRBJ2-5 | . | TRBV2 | TGTGCCAGCACCGACCCCACCCAAGAGACCCAGTACTTC | CASTDPTQETQYF
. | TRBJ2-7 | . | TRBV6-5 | TGTGCCAGCAGTTACTCGACAGACTACGAGCAGTACTTC | CASSYSTDYEQYF
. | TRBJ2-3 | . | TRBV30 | TGTGCCTGGAGTAGCGGACTAAGCACAGATACGCAGTATTTT | CAWSSGLSTDTQYF
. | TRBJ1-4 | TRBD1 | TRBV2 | TGTGCCAGCAGTCCTAATGTGGGGACAGTCCGCGAAAAACTGTTTTTT | CASSPNVGTVREKLFF
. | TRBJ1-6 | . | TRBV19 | TGTGCCAGTAGAAGATGGGACTCCGTTTCACCCCTCCACTTT | CASRRWDSVSPLHF
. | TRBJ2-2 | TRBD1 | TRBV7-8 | TGTGCCAGCGTCTCGACCGGGACAGGGAACACCGGGGAGCTGTTTTTT | CASVSTGTGNTGELFF
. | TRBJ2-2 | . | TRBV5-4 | TGTGCCAGCAGCATACAGGGTGTCAGGTCCGGGGAGCTGTTTTTT | CASSIQGVRSGELFF
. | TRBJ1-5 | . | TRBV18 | TGTGCCAGCTCACCAACGGGAAGCGATTGGGAAGGGGATCAGCCCCAGCATTTT | CASSPTGSDWEGDQPQHF